One sample yielded the 13 T cell receptor beta chains listed below, sequenced in a study of immune evolution from preneoplasia to lung adenocarcinoma. The data were produced by immunoSEQ multiplex PCR, yet TCRdb's version contains in-frame clones alone and is incomplete. The data show around 4,000 clones, 70% to 90% seen once. Sequencing was done on a sample of FFPE lung adenocarcinoma in situ tissue. All receptors come from a person aged 65 to 85 with lung adenocarcinoma.

The DNA for the CDR3 is TGTGCCAGTAGTATGGGAAGTTCCTACGAGCAGTACTTC. Residues: CASSMGSSYEQYF. The rearrangement joins TRBV19 to TRBJ2-7; D call uncertain. Germline-derived CDR1 and CDR2 are LNHDA and SQIVND (reference sequence). Trimming took off 3 bases at V and 1 base at J, with 7 bases between the two ends. The CDR3 is 13 residues long.

The CDR3 sequence is CASSEPLKGGEGNTF. The CDR3, as DNA: TGTGCCAGCAGTGAACCCCTAAAAGGGGGCGAAGGAAACACCTTC. The V and J genes are TRBV2 and TRBJ1-2; 7 bases match TRBD1. CDR1 SNHLY and CDR2 FYNNEI come from the germline V gene. The V gene end was trimmed by 2 bases and the J gene end by 12 bases; junction bases not matched to a gene: 15. This CDR3 region has 15 residues. Based on the CDR3 plus reference TRBV2 and TRBJ1-2, the full variable domain is EPEVTQTPSHQVTQMGQEVILRCVPISNHLYFYWYRQILGQKVEFLVSFYNNEISEKSEIFDDQFSVERPDGSNFTLKIRSTKLEDSAMYFCASSEPLKGGEGNTFGSGTRLTVV.

The DNA of the CDR3 is TGTGCCACCAGCAAGGGGACTAGCGACCACCTAGGCGAGCAGTTCTTC. Translating it yields CATSKGTSDHLGEQFF. The chain is built from TRBV15 and TRBJ2-1; 10 bases align to TRBD2. Unmatched junction bases numbered 13, after V lost 4 bases and J lost 10 bases. The germline V gene encodes CDR1 LNHNV and CDR2 YYDKDF (reference sequence). The CDR3 contains 16 residues.

The chain employs TRBV21-1 and TRBJ2-7; the table names TRBD1, a call not compared with the DNA. TRBV21-1 is shown as a pseudogene. The CDR3 consists of 16 residues. The CDR3 reads CASSKFRDRTVYEQYF. The CDR3 DNA follows: TGTGCCAGCAGCAAATTCCGGGACAGAACAGTCTACGAGCAGTACTTC.

The CDR3 sequence: CASSFGGNGPQETQYF. Here the CDR3 DNA reads TGTGCCAGCAGCTTTGGTGGTAACGGGCCCCAAGAGACCCAGTACTTC. V is TRBV11-1 and J is TRBJ2-5; D is undetermined. V lost 3 bases and J lost 1, with 15 bases in between. Germline V lookup: CDR1 SGHAT, CDR2 FQDESV (reference sequence). CDR3 length equals 16 residues.

This clone was seen a few times. The chain combines TRBV9 with TRBJ2-1; 11 positions match TRBD2. With 4 bases clipped from V and 9 bases from J, the junction kept 15 bases outside the gene matches. This CDR3 comprises 17 residues. The germline V gene encodes CDR1 SGDLS and CDR2 YYNGEE. In DNA, the CDR3 is TGTGCCAGCAGCCACTCTCGTTTAGCGGGAGGGCAGACTGAGCAGTTCTTC. Amino acid sequence: CASSHSRLAGGQTEQFF.

The chain is built from TRBV5-4 and TRBJ2-7; the D is unclear. The CDR3 loop spans 16 amino acids. Between the trimmed V and J ends, which lost 4 bases and 4 bases, there was a span of 21 bases. The germline V gene has CDR1 SGHNT and CDR2 YYREEE (reference sequence). The CDR3 protein is CASSLGRQRADYEQYF. Written as DNA, the CDR3 is TGTGCCAGCAGCCTTGGGCGGCAGAGAGCAGATTACGAGCAGTACTTC. The entire variable domain, with the rest obtained from reference TRBV5-4 and TRBJ2-7, is as follows: ETGVTQSPTHLIKTRGQQVTLRCSSQSGHNTVSWYQQALGQGPQFIFQYYREEENGRGNFPPRFSGLQFPNYSSELNVNALELDDSALYLCASSLGRQRADYEQYFGPGTRLTVT.

The rearrangement links TRBV7-9 to TRBJ2-7; D is unresolved. Trimming took off 4 bases at V and 4 bases at J, with 8 bases between the two ends. Germline V gene data show CDR1 as SEHNR and CDR2 as FQNEAQ (reference sequence). The CDR3 loop spans 12 amino acids. DNA of the CDR3: TGTGCCAGCAGCTCGGACCCGTACGAGCAGTACTTC. This sequence encodes CASSSDPYEQYF.

This clone showed up just a few times. The chain joins TRBV11-3 to TRBJ2-1, with D unclear. V lost 8 bases to trimming and J lost 6 bases, with 11 bases between them. Germline V gives CDR1 SGHNT, CDR2 YENEEA. The CDR3 spans 12 residues. CDR3 sequence: CASQWRLNEQFF. The CDR3 DNA reads TGTGCCAGCCAGTGGCGGCTCAATGAGCAGTTCTTC.

The chain employs TRBV10-3 and TRBJ2-7; TRBD2 matches 10 bases. The V segment lost 6 bases and the J segment 5 bases; nucleotides outside the gene matches: 10. Per the germline V gene, CDR1 is ENHRY and CDR2 is SYGVKD. This CDR3 spans 15 amino acids. The CDR3 DNA follows: TGTGCCATCAGCGGGCTAGCGGGAGAAAGCAACGAGCAGTACTTC. Its translation: CAISGLAGESNEQYF.

The gene calls are TRBV10-2 and TRBJ2-1; D might be TRBD1 (6 bases). In germline, CDR1 is WSHSY, CDR2 SAAADI. V lost 9 bases, J lost 11 bases, and 17 bases lay in between. CDR3 size: 12 residues. The CDR3 DNA reads TGCGCCAGTAAAGGGGGTGGCGGAAAGCAGTTCTTC. It codes for CASKGGGGKQFF.

The genes are TRBV28 and TRBJ2-1; the match to TRBD2 covers 11 bases. Germline CDR1 reads MDHEN; CDR2 reads SYDVKM. With V trimmed by 5 bases and J by 3 bases, 6 bases remained unmatched. The CDR3 is made up of 16 amino acids. CDR3 amino acids: CASSRRLAGIYNEQFF. The CDR3 DNA sequence: TGTGCCAGCAGTCGGCGACTAGCGGGAATCTACAATGAGCAGTTCTTC.

The chain combines TRBV21-1 with TRBJ2-5; the table's D call, TRBD1, was not checked against the DNA. TRBV21-1 is a recognized pseudogene. The CDR3 covers 17 residues. CDR3 DNA: TGTGCCAGCAGCCAAATCATTCCCCAGGGTAGCCAAGAGACCCAGTACTTC. As protein: CASSQIIPQGSQETQYF.